This T cell receptor beta chain was retrieved from a study of shared clonotypes between healthy human individuals. General study points: Estimated richness values were generally larger in naive subsets than in memory subsets. Lower generation probabilities were found for non-shared clonotypes than for those shared by all four donors.

Generated by immunoSEQ multiplex PCR, the TCRdb table keeps only in-frame clones and is missing some. The table lists about 2.1 million clones, under 95% of them singletons. The naive CD8 fraction comprised CD45RO-negative cells positively selected for CCR7 and excluded terminally differentiated effector memory CD45RA+ cells. In regard to this clone: Its antigen is as yet unknown.

Germline loops: CDR1 MGHRA, CDR2 YSYEKL. The CDR3 covers 13 residues. The germline V and J ends were trimmed by 4 bases and 3 bases, with 10 bases remaining between them. The material sequenced was naive CD8+ T cells from PBMCs. The chain is built from TRBV4-1 and TRBJ2-7; D unclear. The clonotype was recovered from a man aged 18 to 29 in good health. Some clones in this sample may be carry-over from other donors' samples. The CDR3 nucleotides read TGCGCCAGCAGCCCAAGAGCAGGCTACGAGCAGTACTTC. Translating gives CASSPRAGYEQYF.